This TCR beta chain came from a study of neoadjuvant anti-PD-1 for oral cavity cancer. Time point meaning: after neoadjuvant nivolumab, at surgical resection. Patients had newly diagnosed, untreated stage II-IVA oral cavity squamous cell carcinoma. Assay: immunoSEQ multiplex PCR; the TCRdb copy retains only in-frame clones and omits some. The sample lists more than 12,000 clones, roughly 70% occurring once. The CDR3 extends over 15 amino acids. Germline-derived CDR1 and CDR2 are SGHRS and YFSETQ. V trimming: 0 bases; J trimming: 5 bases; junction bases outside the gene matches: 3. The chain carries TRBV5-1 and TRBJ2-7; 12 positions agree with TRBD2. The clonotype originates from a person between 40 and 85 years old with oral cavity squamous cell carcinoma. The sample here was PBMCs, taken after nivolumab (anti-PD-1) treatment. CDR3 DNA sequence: TGCGCCAGCAGCTTGGGACTAGCGGGAGACCACGAGCAGTACTTC. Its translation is CASSLGLAGDHEQYF.